The 18 T cell receptor beta chains below all came from one sample that was sequenced in a study of tumor-infiltrating lymphocytes in oesophageal squamous cell carcinoma. TCRdb redid the calling of the PCR reads with MiXCR, one entry per CDR3 protein. The sample includes just under 20,000 distinct CDR3 sequences, 35% to 50% of them seen just once. Sample: normal esophageal tissue next to the tumor. The receptors stem from a male donor with esophageal squamous cell carcinoma.

CDR3 residues: CASRRDRVYNEKLFF. CDR3 coding DNA: TGTGCCAGCAGAAGGGACAGGGTCTATAATGAAAAACTGTTTTTT. The chain combines TRBV12-3 or TRBV12-4 with TRBJ1-4; 9 nucleotides agree with TRBD1. The CDR3 runs 15 residues. V gave up 6 bases and J gave up 4 bases; unmatched junction bases: 6.

This clonotype was picked up one time. Germline and junction disagree at one end, which may indicate a read error. This rearrangement joins TRBV7-2 to TRBJ2-5, with TRBD2 matching 7 bases. The assigned J gene may be wrong: the sequence end matches TRBJ2-1 better. This CDR3 contains 14 residues. Germline assignment: CDR1 SGHTA and CDR2 FQGNSA. The CDR3, as DNA: TGTGCCAGCAGCACAGTCGGACTAGTAAATGGGCAGTTCTTC. Translated, it gives CASSTVGLVNGQFF.

By its share, this clonotype is large. The J gene is TRBJ2-1, the V gene TRBV7-3; 11 bases match TRBD2. V was pared by 5 bases and J by 8 bases, with 8 bases of the junction left unmatched. The germline CDR1 and CDR2 sequences are SGHTA and FQGTGA. This CDR3 is built from 15 residues. As DNA, the CDR3 is TGTGCCAGCAGCAAACTAGCGGGAGTTATGGATGAGCAGTTCTTC. The encoded protein is CASSKLAGVMDEQFF.

The CDR3: CAWRARTSGRGPYEQYF. The CDR3 DNA reads as TGTGCCTGGAGGGCCCGTACTAGCGGGAGGGGGCCCTACGAGCAGTACTTC. The chain couples TRBV30 to TRBJ2-7; 13 positions match TRBD2. CDR1 is GTSNPN, CDR2 SVGIG, per germline (reference sequence). V dropped 3 bases and J dropped 2; count of bases not matched to a gene: 10. This CDR3 comprises 17 residues.

This clonotype was recorded many times. This chain connects TRBV24-1 to TRBJ2-3; 9 bases match TRBD1. Germline lookup yields CDR1 KGHDR and CDR2 SFDVKD. The CDR3 totals 17 residues. Unmatched junction bases numbered 4, after V lost 0 bases and J lost 1 base. The CDR3 DNA sequence: TGTGCCACCAGTGATTTGAGCGGGACAGGGCGCACAGATACGCAGTATTTT. Protein product: CATSDLSGTGRTDTQYF.

This clonotype was seen many times. The genes are TRBV19 and TRBJ2-1; possibly TRBD1 for D (7 bases). CDR3 length equals 17 residues. Trimming pared 3 bases from V and 0 bases from J, leaving 15 bases between. CDR1 and CDR2 from the germline V gene are LNHDA and SQIVND (reference sequence). DNA of the CDR3: TGTGCCAGTAGTATTGGAGGGGGCCTTAGCTCCTACAATGAGCAGTTCTTC. It encodes CASSIGGGLSSYNEQFF.

V usage is TRBV11-3 and J usage is TRBJ1-6; 7 positions agree with TRBD1. CDR3 length equals 13 residues. V dropped 8 bases and J dropped 7; count of bases not matched to a gene: 5. Germline V lookup: CDR1 SGHNT, CDR2 YENEEA. CDR3: CASAGGGNSPLHF. Here the CDR3 DNA reads TGTGCCAGCGCAGGGGGAGGAAATTCACCCCTCCACTTT.

In its sample, this clonotype was seen many times. The DNA of the CDR3 is TGTGCCAGCAGCCAAGAACTGAGCGGGAGCTCGGGAGAGACCCAGTACTTC. Amino acid sequence: CASSQELSGSSGETQYF. This chain links TRBV4-2 with TRBJ2-5; TRBD2 matches at 8 bases. Unmatched junction bases numbered 10, after V lost 0 bases and J lost 4 bases. CDR3 length: 17 residues. Germline lookup yields CDR1 LGHNA and CDR2 YNFKEQ.

By its share, this clonotype is medium-sized. The V call is TRBV12-5, the J call TRBJ2-5; no firm D call. The CDR3 totals 13 residues. Germline V gene lookup returns CDR1 LGHNT and CDR2 FRNRAP. Between the trimmed V and J ends, which lost 0 bases and 3 bases, there was a span of 5 bases. The CDR3: CASGLVHEETQYF. CDR3 coding DNA: TGTGCTAGTGGTTTGGTACATGAAGAGACCCAGTACTTC. Full variable domain (remainder filled in from reference TRBV12-5 and TRBJ2-5): DARVTQTPRHKVTEMGQEVTMRCQPILGHNTVFWYRQTMMQGLELLAYFRNRAPLDDSGMPKDRFSAEMPDATLATLKIQPSEPRDSAVYFCASGLVHEETQYFGPGTRLLVL.

Details on this clonotype: Since no conserved phenylalanine or tryptophan closes the CDR3, a read error is the likely cause. The DNA is left out, because the CDR3 cannot be placed on it with certainty; the CDR3 is given as TCRdb lists it. V is TRBV7-6 and J is TRBJ2-1; the table names TRBD2, a call not compared with the DNA. The CDR3 totals 14 residues, both ends included. CDR1 and CDR2 from the germline V gene are SGHVS and FNYEAQ. CDR3 sequence: CASSIYRGEQFFGS.

This clonotype was observed many times. V and J are TRBV7-2 and TRBJ1-5; D is uncertain. Germline V gives CDR1 SGHTA, CDR2 FQGNSA. This CDR3 comprises 14 residues. V lost 0 bases, J lost 1 base, and 4 bases lay in between. CDR3 coding DNA: TGTGCCAGCAGCTTAGCCGGAAGCAATCAGCCCCAGCATTTT. Protein: CASSLAGSNQPQHF.

This clonotype rates as medium-sized (0.01 to 0.1%). The chain uses TRBV7-9 and TRBJ2-1; D is perhaps TRBD2 (6 bases). Germline lookup yields CDR1 SEHNR and CDR2 FQNEAQ (reference sequence). Trimming shortened V by 2 bases and J by 2 bases, and 10 bases separated the two germline ends. This CDR3 has 15 amino acids. This CDR3 reads CASSLKGTPYNEQFF. The CDR3 DNA reads TGTGCCAGCAGCTTAAAGGGGACTCCCTACAATGAGCAGTTCTTC.

This clonotype has only a few counts. The V and J genes are TRBV19 and TRBJ2-3; D remains unclear. V was shortened by 3 bases and J by 1 base, with 11 bases between the two germline ends. The length of the CDR3 is 15 residues. Per the germline V gene, CDR1 is LNHDA and CDR2 is SQIVND (reference sequence). CDR3 residues: CASSMANRRTDTQYF. CDR3 bases: TGTGCCAGTAGTATGGCGAACAGACGCACAGATACGCAGTATTTT.

This clonotype was seen a single time. This chain connects TRBV28 to TRBJ1-1; D remains unclear. V lost 2 bases and J lost 5, with 6 bases in between. This CDR3 region has 12 residues. Germline V gives CDR1 MDHEN, CDR2 SYDVKM. The CDR3 bases are TGTGCCAGCAGTTTAGATGGGACTGAAGCTTTCTTT. Its protein is CASSLDGTEAFF.

V gene TRBV7-2 combines with J gene TRBJ2-7; 11 bases agree with TRBD2. The germline V gene encodes CDR1 SGHTA and CDR2 FQGNSA. V lost 6 bases, J lost 6 bases, and 7 bases stayed unmatched. The CDR3 spans 14 residues. CDR3 region: CASSAASGGSEQYF. CDR3 DNA sequence: TGTGCCAGCAGTGCGGCTAGCGGGGGGAGCGAGCAGTACTTC.

This clonotype has ten or more counts. The chain combines TRBV2 with TRBJ2-1; TRBD2 matches 8 bases. Losses at the gene ends were 5 bases for V and 4 bases for J; bases not matched to a gene: 1. The CDR3 contains 13 residues. Looked up from germline, CDR1 is SNHLY and CDR2 is FYNNEI. In DNA, the CDR3 is TGTGCCAGCAGTTTAGCGGGGTACAATGAGCAGTTCTTC. It codes for CASSLAGYNEQFF. Using reference TRBV2 and TRBJ2-1 for the parts outside the CDR3, the full variable domain is EPEVTQTPSHQVTQMGQEVILRCVPISNHLYFYWYRQILGQKVEFLVSFYNNEISEKSEIFDDQFSVERPDGSNFTLKIRSTKLEDSAMYFCASSLAGYNEQFFGPGTRLTVL.

The V call is TRBV12-3 or TRBV12-4, the J call TRBJ2-1; D remains ambiguous. The J call is doubtful: the DNA matches TRBJ2-5 better. This CDR3 contains 10 residues. The CDR3 region is CASSGETQYF. The CDR3 DNA follows: TGTGCCAGCTCGGGAGAGACCCAGTACTTC.

V is TRBV7-2 and J is TRBJ2-5, with 8 nucleotides matching TRBD1. TRBJ1-2 matches the DNA end more closely, so the J call is doubtful. CDR1 and CDR2 (germline): SGHTA, FQGNSA. This CDR3 contains 13 residues. This CDR3 reads CASSLQGARGYTF. The CDR3 DNA follows: TGTGCCAGCAGCTTACAGGGGGCGAGAGGCTACACCTTC.